This TCR beta chain came from a study of T cells in Graves' hyperthyroidism and ophthalmopathy. This clonotype has more than one count but fewer than ten. Its antigen is unknown. It may be a read error: a sequence one base away is much more abundant. There were TCR beta CDR3 regions amplified from RNA transcripts. First-round RT-PCR of the TCR CDR3 relied on the HTBI primer set. TCRdb re-analysed the multiplex PCR reads in MiXCR, keeping a single row per CDR3 protein. The repertoire holds about 350,000 distinct CDR3 sequences, with 15% to 20% as singletons. This CDR3 is 16 amino acids long. Study-level results: A 13 V-J model separated ophthalmopathy from stable hyperthyroidism. Most expanded thyroid clonotypes above 0.001 also appeared in blood.

The sample consisted of blood. This clonotype was obtained from a woman in her thirties or forties with Graves' ophthalmopathy. The chain employs TRBV12-3 or TRBV12-4 and TRBJ1-1; D unclear. In DNA form, the CDR3 reads TGTGCCATCAGTTCCCCTTGGGGAGGGCTGAACACTGAAGCTTTCTTT. Its protein is CAISSPWGGLNTEAFF.